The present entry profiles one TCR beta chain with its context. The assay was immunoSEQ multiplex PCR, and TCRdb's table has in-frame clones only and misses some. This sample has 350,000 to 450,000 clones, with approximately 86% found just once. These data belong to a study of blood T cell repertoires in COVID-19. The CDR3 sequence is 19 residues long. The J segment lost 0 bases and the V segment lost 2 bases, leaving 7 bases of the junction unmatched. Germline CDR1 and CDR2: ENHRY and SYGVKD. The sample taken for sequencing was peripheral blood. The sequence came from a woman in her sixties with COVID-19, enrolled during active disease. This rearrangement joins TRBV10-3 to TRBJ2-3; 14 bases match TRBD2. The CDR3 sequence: CAISEPRTSGGSSTDTQYF. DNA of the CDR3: TGTGCCATCAGTGAGCCTCGGACTAGCGGGGGGTCTAGCACAGATACGCAGTATTTT.